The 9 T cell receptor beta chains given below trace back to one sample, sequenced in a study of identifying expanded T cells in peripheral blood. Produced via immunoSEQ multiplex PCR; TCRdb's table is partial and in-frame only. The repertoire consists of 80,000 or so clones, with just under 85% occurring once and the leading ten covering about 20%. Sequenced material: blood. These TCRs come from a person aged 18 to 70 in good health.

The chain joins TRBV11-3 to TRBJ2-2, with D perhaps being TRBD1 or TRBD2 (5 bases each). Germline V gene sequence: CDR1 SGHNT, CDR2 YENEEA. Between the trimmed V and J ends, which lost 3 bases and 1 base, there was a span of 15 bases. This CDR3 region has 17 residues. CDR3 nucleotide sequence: TGTGCCAGCAGCTTTGGGTTGGGGGTTGGGAACACCGGGGAGCTGTTTTTT. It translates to CASSFGLGVGNTGELFF.

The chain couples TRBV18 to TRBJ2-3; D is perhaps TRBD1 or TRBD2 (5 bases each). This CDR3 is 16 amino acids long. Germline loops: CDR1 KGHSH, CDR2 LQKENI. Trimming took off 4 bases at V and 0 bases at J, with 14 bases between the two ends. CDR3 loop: CASSLTSGRSTDTQYF. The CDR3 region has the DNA TGTGCCAGCTCACTCACATCGGGACGGAGCACAGATACGCAGTATTTT. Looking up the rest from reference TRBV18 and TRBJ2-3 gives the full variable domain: NAGVMQNPRHLVRRRGQEARLRCSPMKGHSHVYWYRQLPEEGLKFMVYLQKENIIDESGMPKERFSAEFPKEGPSILRIQQVVRGDSAAYFCASSLTSGRSTDTQYFGPGTRLTVL.

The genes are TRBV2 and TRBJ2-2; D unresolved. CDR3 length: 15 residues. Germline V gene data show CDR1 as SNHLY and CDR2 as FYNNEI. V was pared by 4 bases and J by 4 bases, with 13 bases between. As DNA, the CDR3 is TGTGCCAGCAGTGTAGATTTAGTGGGCACCGGGGAGCTGTTTTTT. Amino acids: CASSVDLVGTGELFF.

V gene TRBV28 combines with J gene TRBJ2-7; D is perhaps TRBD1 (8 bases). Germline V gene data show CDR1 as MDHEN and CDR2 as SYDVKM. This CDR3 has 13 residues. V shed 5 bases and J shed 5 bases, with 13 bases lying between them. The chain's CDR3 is CASSRQGRDEQYF. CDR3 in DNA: TGTGCCAGCAGTCGACAGGGGAGGGACGAGCAGTACTTC.

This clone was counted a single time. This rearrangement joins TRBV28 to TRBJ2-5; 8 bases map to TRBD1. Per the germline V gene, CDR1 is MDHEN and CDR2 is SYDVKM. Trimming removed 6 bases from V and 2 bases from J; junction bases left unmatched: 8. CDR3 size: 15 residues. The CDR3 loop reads CASRRTGPSQETQYF. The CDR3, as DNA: TGTGCCAGCAGACGGACAGGGCCCTCTCAAGAGACCCAGTACTTC.

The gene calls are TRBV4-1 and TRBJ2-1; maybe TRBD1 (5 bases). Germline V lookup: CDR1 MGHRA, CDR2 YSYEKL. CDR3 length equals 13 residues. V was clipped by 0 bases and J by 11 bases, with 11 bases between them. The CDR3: CASSQDPQGQQFF. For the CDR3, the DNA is TGCGCCAGCAGCCAAGATCCCCAGGGTCAGCAGTTCTTC.

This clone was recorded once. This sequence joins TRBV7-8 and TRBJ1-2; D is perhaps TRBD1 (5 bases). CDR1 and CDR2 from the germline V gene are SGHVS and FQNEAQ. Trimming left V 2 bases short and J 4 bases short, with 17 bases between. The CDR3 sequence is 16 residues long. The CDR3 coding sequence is TGTGCCAGCAGCTTATCTCGTCCAGGGTTGGGCTATGGCTACACCTTC. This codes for CASSLSRPGLGYGYTF.

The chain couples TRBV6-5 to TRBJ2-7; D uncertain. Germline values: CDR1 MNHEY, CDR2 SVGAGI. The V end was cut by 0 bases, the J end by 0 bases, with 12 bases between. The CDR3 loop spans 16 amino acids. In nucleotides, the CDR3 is TGTGCCAGCAGTTACTCGAGTCCGCGGACCTCCTACGAGCAGTACTTC. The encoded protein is CASSYSSPRTSYEQYF.

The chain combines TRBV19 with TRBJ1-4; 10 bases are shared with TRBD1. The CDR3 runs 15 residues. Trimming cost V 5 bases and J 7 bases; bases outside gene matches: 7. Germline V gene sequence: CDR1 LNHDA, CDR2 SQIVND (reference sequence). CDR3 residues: CASSADRGRGEKLFF. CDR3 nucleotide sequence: TGTGCCAGTAGTGCCGACAGGGGGCGCGGTGAAAAACTGTTTTTT.